Listed below are T cell receptor beta chains from one sample, sequenced in a study of blood T cell repertoires in COVID-19. The repertoire was sequenced with immunoSEQ multiplex PCR; TCRdb's copy has only in-frame clones and lacks some. The data show around 170,000 clones, 80% to 85% seen once. The sequenced sample was peripheral blood. All receptors come from a man younger than 30 with active or convalescent COVID-19. CDR3s include the opening cysteine and the closing phenylalanine or tryptophan. A D gene is named only where the DNA matches it firmly. Rows may omit the clone size; those that give it use once, few, many or a size class.

J gene,V gene,D gene,clone size,CDR3 protein,CDR3 DNA
TRBJ1-2,TRBV6-5,TRBD1,few,CASLLDRGLFYGYTF,TGTGCCAGCCTCCTAGACAGGGGTTTATTCTATGGCTACACCTTC
TRBJ2-6,TRBV6-5,-,-,CASAFSGANVLTF,TGTGCCAGCGCGTTCTCTGGGGCCAACGTCCTGACTTTC
TRBJ1-1,TRBV7-8,-,-,CASSYNRAEAFF,TGTGCCAGCAGCTATAACAGGGCTGAAGCTTTCTTT
TRBJ2-7,TRBV4-3,-,-,CASSQEPSGSSYEQYF,TGCGCCAGCAGCCAAGAGCCTTCCGGGTCCTCCTACGAGCAGTACTTC
TRBJ1-2,TRBV11-1,-,-,CASSLVSGFSGYTF,TGTGCCAGCAGCTTAGTTTCCGGGTTTTCTGGCTACACCTTC
TRBJ2-1,TRBV3-1/TRBV3-2,TRBD1,-,CASSLNLTPGQGGWEQFF,TGTGCCAGCAGCCTCAATCTCACTCCGGGACAGGGCGGTTGGGAGCAGTTCTTC
TRBJ2-7,TRBV5-1,TRBD2,-,CASRRTSDSYEQYF,TGCGCCAGCAGGCGGACTAGCGACTCCTACGAGCAGTACTTC
TRBJ2-2,TRBV6-4,-,-,CASSPSPRIGELFF,TGTGCCAGCAGCCCCTCCCCGCGGATCGGGGAGCTGTTTTTT
TRBJ2-3,TRBV5-1,-,-,CASSLESGNTQYF,TGCGCCAGCAGCTTGGAATCCGGGAATACGCAGTATTTT
TRBJ1-3,TRBV5-5,-,-,CASRSGVSGNTIYF,TGTGCCAGCAGGTCAGGGGTATCTGGAAACACCATATATTTT
TRBJ1-1,TRBV6-5,-,-,CASSRGLGTEAFF,TGTGCCAGCAGTCGCGGGCTGGGCACTGAAGCTTTCTTT
TRBJ2-3,TRBV28,-,-,CASSFTSSRWADTQYF,TGTGCCAGCAGTTTTACCTCTAGCCGGTGGGCAGATACGCAGTATTTT
TRBJ1-4,TRBV19,-,-,CASNGRLGAEKLFF,TGTGCCAGTAATGGACGCCTGGGGGCCGAAAAACTGTTTTTT
TRBJ1-1,TRBV7-2,-,-,CASSLGGTLLRGTEAFF,TGTGCCAGCAGCTTAGGGGGGACACTGCTGAGGGGCACTGAAGCTTTCTTT